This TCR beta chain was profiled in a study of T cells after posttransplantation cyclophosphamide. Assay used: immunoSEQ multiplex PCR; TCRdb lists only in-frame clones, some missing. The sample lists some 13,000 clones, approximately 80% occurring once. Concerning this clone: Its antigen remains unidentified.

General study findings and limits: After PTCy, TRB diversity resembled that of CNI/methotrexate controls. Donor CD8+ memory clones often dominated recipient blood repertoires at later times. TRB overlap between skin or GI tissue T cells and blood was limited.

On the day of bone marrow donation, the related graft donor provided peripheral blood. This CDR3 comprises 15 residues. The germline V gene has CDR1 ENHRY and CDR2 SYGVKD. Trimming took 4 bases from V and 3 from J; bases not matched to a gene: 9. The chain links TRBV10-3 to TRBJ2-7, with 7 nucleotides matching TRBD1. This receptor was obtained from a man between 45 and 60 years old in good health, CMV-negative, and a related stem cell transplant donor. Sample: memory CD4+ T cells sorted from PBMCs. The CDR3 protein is CAISAGDRALYEQYF. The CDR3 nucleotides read TGTGCCATCAGTGCCGGTGACAGGGCCCTCTACGAGCAGTACTTC.